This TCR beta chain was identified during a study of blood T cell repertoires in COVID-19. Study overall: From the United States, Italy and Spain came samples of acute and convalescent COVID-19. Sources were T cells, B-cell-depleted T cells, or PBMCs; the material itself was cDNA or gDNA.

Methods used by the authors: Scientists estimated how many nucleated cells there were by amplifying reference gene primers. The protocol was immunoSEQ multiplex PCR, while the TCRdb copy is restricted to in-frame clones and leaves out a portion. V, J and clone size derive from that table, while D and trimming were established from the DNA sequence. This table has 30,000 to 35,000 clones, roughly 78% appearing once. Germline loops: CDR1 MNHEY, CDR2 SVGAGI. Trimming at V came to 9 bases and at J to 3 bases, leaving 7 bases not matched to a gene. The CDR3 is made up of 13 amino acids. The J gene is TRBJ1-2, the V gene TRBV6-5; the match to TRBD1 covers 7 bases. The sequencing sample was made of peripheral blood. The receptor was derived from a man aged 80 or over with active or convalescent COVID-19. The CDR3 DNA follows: TGTGCCAGAGCAGGGGGGACCCACTATGGCTACACCTTC. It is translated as CARAGGTHYGYTF.